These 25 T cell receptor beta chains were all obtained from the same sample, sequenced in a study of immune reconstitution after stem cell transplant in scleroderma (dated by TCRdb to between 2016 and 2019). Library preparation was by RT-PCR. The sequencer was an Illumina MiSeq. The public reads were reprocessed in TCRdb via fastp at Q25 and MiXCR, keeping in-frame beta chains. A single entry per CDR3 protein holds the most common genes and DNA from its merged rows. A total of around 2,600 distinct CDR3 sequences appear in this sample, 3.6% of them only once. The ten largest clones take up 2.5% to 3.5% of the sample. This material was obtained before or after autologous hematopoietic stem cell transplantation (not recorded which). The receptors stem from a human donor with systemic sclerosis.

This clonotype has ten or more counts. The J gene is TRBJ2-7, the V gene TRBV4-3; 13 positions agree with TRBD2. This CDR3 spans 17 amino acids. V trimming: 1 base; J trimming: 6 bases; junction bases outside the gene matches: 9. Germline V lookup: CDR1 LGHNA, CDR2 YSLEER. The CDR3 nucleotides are TGCGCCAGCAGCCAAGGTACCGGGACTAGCGGGATGTCCGAGCAGTACTTC. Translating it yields CASSQGTGTSGMSEQYF.

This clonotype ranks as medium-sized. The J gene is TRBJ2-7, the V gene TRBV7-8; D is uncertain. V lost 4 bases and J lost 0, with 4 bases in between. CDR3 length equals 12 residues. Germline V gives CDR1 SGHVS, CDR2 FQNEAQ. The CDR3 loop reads CASSSTSYEQYF. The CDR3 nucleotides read TGTGCCAGCAGCTCTACCTCCTACGAGCAGTACTTC.

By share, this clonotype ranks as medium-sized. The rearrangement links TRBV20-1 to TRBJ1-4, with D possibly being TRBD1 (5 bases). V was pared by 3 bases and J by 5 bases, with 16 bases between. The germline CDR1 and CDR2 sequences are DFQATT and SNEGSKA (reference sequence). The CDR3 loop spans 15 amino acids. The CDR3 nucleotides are TGCAGTGCTAGCCCCTCAGGGAGGGCGAATGAAAAACTGTTTTTT. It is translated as CSASPSGRANEKLFF.

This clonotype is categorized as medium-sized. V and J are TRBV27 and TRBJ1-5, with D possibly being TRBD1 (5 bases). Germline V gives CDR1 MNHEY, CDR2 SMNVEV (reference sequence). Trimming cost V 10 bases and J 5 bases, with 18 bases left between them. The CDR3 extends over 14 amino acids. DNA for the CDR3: TGTGCCACCTCCCCCGGGACGTCTTATCAGCCCCAGCATTTT. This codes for CATSPGTSYQPQHF.

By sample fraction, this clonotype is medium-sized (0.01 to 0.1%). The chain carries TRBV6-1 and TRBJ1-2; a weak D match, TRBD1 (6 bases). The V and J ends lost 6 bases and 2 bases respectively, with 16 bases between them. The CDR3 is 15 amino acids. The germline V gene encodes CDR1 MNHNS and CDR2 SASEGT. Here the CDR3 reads CASRESGALNYGYTF. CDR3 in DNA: TGTGCCAGCAGGGAGTCAGGGGCCCTCAACTATGGCTACACCTTC.

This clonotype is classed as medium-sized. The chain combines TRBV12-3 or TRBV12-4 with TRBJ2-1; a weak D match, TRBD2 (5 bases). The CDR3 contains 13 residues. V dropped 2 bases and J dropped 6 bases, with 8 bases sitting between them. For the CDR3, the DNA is TGTGCCAGCAGTTTAATGGCGGGCAATGAGCAGTTCTTC. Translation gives CASSLMAGNEQFF.

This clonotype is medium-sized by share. CDR3 nucleotides: TGTGCCAGCAGCTTAGTGGTAGCGGGGGGCACAGATACGCAGTATTTT. It codes for CASSLVVAGGTDTQYF. The rearrangement uses TRBV7-6 and TRBJ2-3, with TRBD2 matching 9 bases. The CDR3 length is 16 residues. Germline V lookup: CDR1 SGHVS, CDR2 FNYEAQ. V shed 1 base, J shed 1 base, and the junction held 3 bases outside the gene matches.

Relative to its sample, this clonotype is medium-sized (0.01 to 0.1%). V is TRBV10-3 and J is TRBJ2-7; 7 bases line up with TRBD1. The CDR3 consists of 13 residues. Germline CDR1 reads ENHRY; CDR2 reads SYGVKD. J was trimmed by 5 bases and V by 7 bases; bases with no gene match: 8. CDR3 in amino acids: CAITPTGTHEQYF. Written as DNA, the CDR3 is TGTGCCATCACCCCGACAGGGACCCACGAGCAGTACTTC.

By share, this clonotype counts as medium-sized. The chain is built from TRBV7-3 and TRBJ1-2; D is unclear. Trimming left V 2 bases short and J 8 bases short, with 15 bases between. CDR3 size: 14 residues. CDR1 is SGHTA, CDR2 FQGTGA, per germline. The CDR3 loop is CASSLEGKTGGYTF. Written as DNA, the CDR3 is TGTGCCAGCAGCTTAGAAGGGAAGACGGGAGGCTACACCTTC. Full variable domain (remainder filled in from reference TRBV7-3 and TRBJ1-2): GAGVSQTPSNKVTEKGKYVELRCDPISGHTALYWYRQSLGQGPEFLIYFQGTGAADDSGLPNDRFFAVRPEGSVSTLKIQRTERGDSAVYLCASSLEGKTGGYTFGSGTRLTVV.

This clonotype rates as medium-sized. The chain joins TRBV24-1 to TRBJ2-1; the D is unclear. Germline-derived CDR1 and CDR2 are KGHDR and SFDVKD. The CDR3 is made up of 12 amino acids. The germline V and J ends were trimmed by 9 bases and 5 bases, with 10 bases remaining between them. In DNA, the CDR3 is TGTGCCACCGCCGGCCAGAACAATGAGCAGTTCTTC. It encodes CATAGQNNEQFF.

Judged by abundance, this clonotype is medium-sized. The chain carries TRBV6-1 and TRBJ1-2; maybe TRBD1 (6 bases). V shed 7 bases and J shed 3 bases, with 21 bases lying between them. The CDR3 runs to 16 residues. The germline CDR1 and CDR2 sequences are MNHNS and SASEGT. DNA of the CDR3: TGTGCCAGCACCTTACTCCAAGGACAGTCGGACTATGGCTACACCTTC. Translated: CASTLLQGQSDYGYTF.

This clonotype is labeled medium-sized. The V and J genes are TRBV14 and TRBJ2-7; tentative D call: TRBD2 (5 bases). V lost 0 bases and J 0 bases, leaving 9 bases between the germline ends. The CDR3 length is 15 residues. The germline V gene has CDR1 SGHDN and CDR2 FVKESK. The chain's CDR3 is CASSQESGNSYEQYF. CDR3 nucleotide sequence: TGTGCCAGCAGCCAAGAAAGCGGAAACTCCTACGAGCAGTACTTC.

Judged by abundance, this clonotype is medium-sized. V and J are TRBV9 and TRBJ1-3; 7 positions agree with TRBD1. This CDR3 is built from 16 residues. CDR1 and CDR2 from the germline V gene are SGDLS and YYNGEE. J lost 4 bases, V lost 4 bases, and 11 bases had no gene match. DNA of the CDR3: TGTGCCAGCAGCCCCCAGACAGGGAGACCCGGAAACACCATATATTTT. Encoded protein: CASSPQTGRPGNTIYF.

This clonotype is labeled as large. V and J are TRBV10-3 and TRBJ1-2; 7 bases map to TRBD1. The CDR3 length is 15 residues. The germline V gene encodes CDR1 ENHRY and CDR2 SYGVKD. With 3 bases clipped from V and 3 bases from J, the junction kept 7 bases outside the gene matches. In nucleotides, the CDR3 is TGTGCCATCAGTGACCGGACAGGTGGTGACTATGGCTACACCTTC. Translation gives CAISDRTGGDYGYTF.

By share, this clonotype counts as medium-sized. In nucleotides, the CDR3 is TGCAGCGTTATGGGGCGACTAGCGGGCCGACGGCAAGAGACCCAGTACTTC. It is translated as CSVMGRLAGRRQETQYF. The chain is built from TRBV29-1 and TRBJ2-5, with 10 bases fitting TRBD2. V lost 5 bases to trimming and J lost 2 bases; unmatched junction nucleotides: 14. Per germline, CDR1 SQVTM and CDR2 ANQGSEA. This CDR3 comprises 17 residues.

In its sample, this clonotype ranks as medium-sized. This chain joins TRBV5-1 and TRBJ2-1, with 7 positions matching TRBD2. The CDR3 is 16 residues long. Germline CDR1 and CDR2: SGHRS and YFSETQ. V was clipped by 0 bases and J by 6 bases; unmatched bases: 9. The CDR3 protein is CASSLVWAGDANEQFF. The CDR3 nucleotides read TGCGCCAGCAGCTTGGTCTGGGCGGGAGATGCCAATGAGCAGTTCTTC.

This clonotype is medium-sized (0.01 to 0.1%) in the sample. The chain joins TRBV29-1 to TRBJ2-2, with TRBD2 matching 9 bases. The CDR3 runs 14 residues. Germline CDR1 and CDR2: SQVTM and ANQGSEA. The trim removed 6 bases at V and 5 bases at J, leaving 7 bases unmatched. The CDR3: CSVGNLAGTGELFF. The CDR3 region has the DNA TGCAGCGTGGGGAACCTAGCGGGAACCGGGGAGCTGTTTTTT.

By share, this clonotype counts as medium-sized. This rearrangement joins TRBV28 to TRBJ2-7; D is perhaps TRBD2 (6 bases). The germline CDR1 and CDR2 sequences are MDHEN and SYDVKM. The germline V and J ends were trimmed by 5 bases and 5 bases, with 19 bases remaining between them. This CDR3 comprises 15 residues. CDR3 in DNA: TGTGCCAGCAGTAAACCCCCGGGGGTACTCCACGAGCAGTACTTC. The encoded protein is CASSKPPGVLHEQYF.

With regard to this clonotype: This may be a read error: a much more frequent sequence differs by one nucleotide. The CDR3, as DNA: TGTGCCAGTAGTATCACAGGTCGCCCATTAAGGATAAATGAAAAACTGTTTTTT. This codes for CASSITGRPLRINEKLFF. This rearrangement joins TRBV19 to TRBJ1-4, with a weak D call TRBD1 (5 bases). Trimming shortened V by 3 bases and J by 5 bases, and 22 bases separated the two germline ends. Germline V gene sequence: CDR1 LNHDA, CDR2 SQIVND (reference sequence). This CDR3 has 18 amino acids.

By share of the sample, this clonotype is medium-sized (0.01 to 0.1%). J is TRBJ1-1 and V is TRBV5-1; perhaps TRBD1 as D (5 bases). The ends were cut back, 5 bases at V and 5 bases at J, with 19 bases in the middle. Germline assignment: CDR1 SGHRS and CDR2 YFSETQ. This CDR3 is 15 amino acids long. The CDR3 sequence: CASRFQVGTLTEAFF. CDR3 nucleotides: TGCGCCAGCAGATTTCAAGTAGGGACTCTTACTGAAGCTTTCTTT.

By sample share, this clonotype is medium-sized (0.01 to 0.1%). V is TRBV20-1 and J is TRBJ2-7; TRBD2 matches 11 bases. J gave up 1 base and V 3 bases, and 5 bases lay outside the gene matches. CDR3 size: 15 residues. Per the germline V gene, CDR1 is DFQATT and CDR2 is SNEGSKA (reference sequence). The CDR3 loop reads CSARSSSGGSYEQYF. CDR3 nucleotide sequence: TGCAGTGCTAGGAGTTCTAGCGGGGGGTCCTACGAGCAGTACTTC.

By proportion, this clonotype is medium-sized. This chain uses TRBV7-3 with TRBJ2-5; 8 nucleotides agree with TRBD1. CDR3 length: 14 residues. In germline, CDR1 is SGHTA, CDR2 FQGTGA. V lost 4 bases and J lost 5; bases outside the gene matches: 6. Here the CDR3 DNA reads TGTGCCAGCAGCTCCGCAGGGGGCATGGAGACCCAGTACTTC. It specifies CASSSAGGMETQYF.

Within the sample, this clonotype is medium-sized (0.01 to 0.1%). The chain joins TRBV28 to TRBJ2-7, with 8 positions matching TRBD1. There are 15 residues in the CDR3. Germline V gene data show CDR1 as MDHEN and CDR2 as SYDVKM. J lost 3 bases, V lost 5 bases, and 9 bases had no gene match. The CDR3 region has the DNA TGTGCCAGCAGTCCGGACCCGGGACAGGTCTACGAGCAGTACTTC. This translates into CASSPDPGQVYEQYF.

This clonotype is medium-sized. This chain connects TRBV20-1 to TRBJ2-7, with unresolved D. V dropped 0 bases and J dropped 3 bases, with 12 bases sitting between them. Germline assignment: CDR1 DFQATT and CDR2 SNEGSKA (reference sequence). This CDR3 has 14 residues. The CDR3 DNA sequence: TGCAGTGCTAGAGACAGTACACGAGACTACGAGCAGTACTTC. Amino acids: CSARDSTRDYEQYF.

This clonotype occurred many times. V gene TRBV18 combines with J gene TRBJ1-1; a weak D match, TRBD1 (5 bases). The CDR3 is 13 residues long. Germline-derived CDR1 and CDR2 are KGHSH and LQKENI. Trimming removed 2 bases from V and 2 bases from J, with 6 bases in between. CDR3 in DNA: TGTGCCAGCTCACCAGACAGCAACACTGAAGCTTTCTTT. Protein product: CASSPDSNTEAFF.